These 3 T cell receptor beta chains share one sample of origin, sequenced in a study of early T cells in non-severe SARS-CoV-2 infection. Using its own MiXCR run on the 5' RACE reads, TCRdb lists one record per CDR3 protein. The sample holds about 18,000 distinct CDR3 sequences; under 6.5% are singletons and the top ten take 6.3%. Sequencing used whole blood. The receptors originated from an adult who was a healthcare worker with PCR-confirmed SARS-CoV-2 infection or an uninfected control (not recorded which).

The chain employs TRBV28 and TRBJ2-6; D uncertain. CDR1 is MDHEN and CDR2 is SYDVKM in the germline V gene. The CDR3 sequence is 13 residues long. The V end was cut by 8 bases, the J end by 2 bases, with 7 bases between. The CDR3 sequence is CASLRTGANVLTF. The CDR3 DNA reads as TGTGCCAGCCTGAGGACTGGGGCCAACGTCCTGACTTTC.

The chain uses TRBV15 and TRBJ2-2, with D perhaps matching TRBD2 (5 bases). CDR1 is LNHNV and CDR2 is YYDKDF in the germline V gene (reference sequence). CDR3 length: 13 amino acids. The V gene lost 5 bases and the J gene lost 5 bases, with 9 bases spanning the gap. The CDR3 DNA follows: TGTGCCACCAGCGTCGCGGGTACCGGGGAGCTGTTTTTT. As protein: CATSVAGTGELFF.

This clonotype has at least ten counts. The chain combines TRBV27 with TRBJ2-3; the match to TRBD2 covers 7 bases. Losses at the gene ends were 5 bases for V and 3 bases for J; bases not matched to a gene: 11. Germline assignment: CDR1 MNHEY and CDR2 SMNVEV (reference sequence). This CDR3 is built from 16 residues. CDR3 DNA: TGTGCCAGCAGTACCAAACTAGCGACGGGGACAGATACGCAGTATTTT. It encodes CASSTKLATGTDTQYF.